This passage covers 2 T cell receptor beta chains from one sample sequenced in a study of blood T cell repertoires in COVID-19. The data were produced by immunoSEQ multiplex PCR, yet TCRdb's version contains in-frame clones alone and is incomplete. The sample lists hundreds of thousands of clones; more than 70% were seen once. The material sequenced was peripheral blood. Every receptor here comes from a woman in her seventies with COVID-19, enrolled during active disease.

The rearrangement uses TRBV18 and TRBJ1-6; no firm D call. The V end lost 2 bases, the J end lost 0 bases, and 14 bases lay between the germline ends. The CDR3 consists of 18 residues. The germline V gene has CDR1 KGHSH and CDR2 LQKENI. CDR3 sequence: CASSPMTAGGSYNSPLHF. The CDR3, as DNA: TGTGCCAGCTCACCAATGACGGCAGGAGGCTCCTATAATTCACCCCTCCACTTT.

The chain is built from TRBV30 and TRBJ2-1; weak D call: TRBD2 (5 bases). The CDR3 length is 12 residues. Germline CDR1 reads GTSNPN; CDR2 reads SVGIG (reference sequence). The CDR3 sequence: CAGDRSYNEQFF. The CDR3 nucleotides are TGTGCGGGAGATAGGTCCTACAATGAGCAGTTCTTC. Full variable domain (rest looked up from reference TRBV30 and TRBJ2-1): SQTIHQWPATLVQPVGSPLSLECTVEGTSNPNLYWYRQAAGRGLQLLFYSVGIGQISSEVPQNLSASRPQDRQFILSSKKLLLSDSGFYLCAGDRSYNEQFFGPGTRLTVL.